This TCR beta chain was observed in a study of T cells after yellow fever vaccination. Overall study: Fractions of limited cellularity were prepared by means of SMART-Seq v4 Ultra Low Input.

V trimming: 0 bases; J trimming: 4 bases; junction bases outside the gene matches: 10. From germline, CDR1 is SGHTA and CDR2 FQGTGA. This CDR3 is 20 amino acids long. Of note for this clonotype: Its cognate antigen is unknown.

Points from the study as a whole: Contamination by abundant bulk-population clonotypes could be present in FACS-sorted repertoires. Detected again after the booster were most primary-vaccination clones, at 95% to 98% CD4 and 80% to 90% CD8. Faster peaking, at day 5 versus 15, marked a secondary response that was weaker.

Using its own MiXCR run on the 5' RACE reads, TCRdb lists one record per CDR3 protein. This sample has 150,000 to 200,000 distinct CDR3 sequences; roughly 6.2% occur once, and the top ten carry roughly 3%. The V and J genes are TRBV7-3 and TRBJ2-1; 15 nucleotides align to TRBD2. This receptor was obtained from a man aged 18 to 30 who received the YFV17D yellow fever vaccine. The source was CD4+ T cells sorted from PBMCs, collected on the day of the first yellow fever vaccination. This CDR3 is CASSLTSVGLAGGGYNEQFF. The CDR3 coding sequence is TGTGCCAGCAGCTTAACGTCGGTCGGACTAGCGGGGGGGGGTTACAATGAGCAGTTCTTC.